The 20 T cell receptor beta chains listed next were all sequenced from one sample in a study of cytomegalovirus exposure and HLA in healthy donors. PCR was performed using 60 Vbeta and 13 Jbeta primers. Assay used: immunoSEQ multiplex PCR; TCRdb lists only in-frame clones, some missing. Altogether 120,000 to 150,000 clones are present, around three fifths being singletons, with the ten largest covering around 2%. The source material was PBMCs. Every receptor here comes from a male donor in good health and CMV-seronegative.

This clone was seen more than once but under ten times. This chain uses TRBV10-3 with TRBJ2-2; D uncertain. Trimming removed 7 bases from V and 6 bases from J, with 12 bases in between. Germline V lookup: CDR1 ENHRY, CDR2 SYGVKD. The CDR3 has 13 amino acids. The CDR3 DNA follows: TGTGCCATCACTCCGTTACTATCCGGGGAGCTGTTTTTT. Residues: CAITPLLSGELFF.

This clone was seen a few times. The chain is built from TRBV19 and TRBJ1-2, with 9 bases aligning to TRBD1. V gave up 6 bases and J gave up 3 bases; unmatched junction bases: 14. CDR3 size: 17 residues. CDR1 is LNHDA, CDR2 SQIVND, per germline (reference sequence). The CDR3, as DNA: TGTGCCAGTAGGGTACCGGGACAGGGACCTTTGGACTATGGCTACACCTTC. Translation gives CASRVPGQGPLDYGYTF.

The chain is built from TRBV19 and TRBJ1-1; 9 positions match TRBD1. CDR1 LNHDA and CDR2 SQIVND come from the germline V gene (reference sequence). J lost 0 bases, V lost 5 bases, and 4 bases had no gene match. The CDR3 length is 15 residues. Here the CDR3 reads CASSPGTGLNTEAFF. CDR3 coding DNA: TGTGCCAGTAGTCCGGGGACAGGGTTGAACACTGAAGCTTTCTTT.

The rearrangement joins TRBV29-1 to TRBJ1-1; tentative D call: TRBD1 (6 bases). V dropped 6 bases and J dropped 7 bases, with 12 bases sitting between them. CDR1 is SQVTM and CDR2 is ANQGSEA in the germline V gene. The CDR3 covers 11 residues. CDR3 DNA: TGCAGCGTAAGAAGGGGGAGTGAAGCTTTCTTT. Translating it yields CSVRRGSEAFF.

This clone turned up a few times. The chain carries TRBV13 and TRBJ2-7; 7 bases line up with TRBD2. The V segment lost 6 bases and the J segment 2 bases; nucleotides outside the gene matches: 10. This CDR3 has 15 residues. The germline V gene encodes CDR1 PRHDT and CDR2 FYEKMQ (reference sequence). The chain's CDR3 is CASRTSGEGPYEQYF. In DNA, the CDR3 is TGTGCCAGCAGGACGAGCGGGGAGGGCCCCTACGAGCAGTACTTC.

The chain has TRBV5-8 and TRBJ1-5; weak D call: TRBD1 (6 bases). Trimming took 3 bases from V and 2 from J, leaving 12 bases between them. The CDR3 runs 15 residues. Germline V CDR1 and CDR2: SGHTS, YDEGEE. This chain's CDR3 is CASSWGTRGNQPQHF. Here the CDR3 DNA reads TGTGCCAGCAGCTGGGGGACACGGGGCAATCAGCCCCAGCATTTT.

This clone came up once. V and J are TRBV5-6 and TRBJ1-5; D uncertain. The CDR3 contains 14 residues. Trimming left V 0 bases short and J 4 bases short, with 8 bases between. The germline CDR1 and CDR2 sequences are SGHDT and YYEEEE. This chain's CDR3 is CASSLAVNNQPQHF. CDR3 nucleotides: TGTGCCAGCAGCTTGGCCGTAAATAATCAGCCCCAGCATTTT.

This chain joins TRBV7-2 and TRBJ2-7; the match to TRBD1 covers 8 bases. CDR3 length: 14 residues. CDR1 SGHTA and CDR2 FQGNSA come from the germline V gene. V lost 2 bases and J lost 4; bases outside the gene matches: 4. The CDR3 sequence is CASSLWDRRYEQYF. CDR3 bases: TGTGCCAGCAGCTTATGGGACAGGCGGTACGAGCAGTACTTC.

The chain has TRBV4-1 and TRBJ1-6, with D possibly being TRBD1 (6 bases). The V gene's germline CDR1 is MGHRA and CDR2 YSYEKL. The CDR3 spans 18 residues. Trimming took 3 bases from V and 7 from J, leaving 22 bases between them. The CDR3 DNA is TGCGCCAGCAGCCACCTGCCCCCCTTACAGGGATCGAATTCACCCCTCCACTTT. Translated, it gives CASSHLPPLQGSNSPLHF.

The chain joins TRBV5-4 to TRBJ2-1; 15 bases line up with TRBD2. This CDR3 is built from 15 residues. V shed 4 bases and J 13 bases; nucleotides not matched to a gene: 9. Per germline, CDR1 SGHNT and CDR2 YYREEE (reference sequence). DNA of the CDR3: TGTGCCAGCAGCCGACGGACTAGCGGGGGGGGCCCCCAGTTCTTC. Residues: CASSRRTSGGGPQFF.

The rearrangement uses TRBV6-5 and TRBJ2-5; D gene ambiguous. The CDR3 runs to 13 residues. V shed 0 bases and J shed 4 bases, with 6 bases lying between them. Germline V gene sequence: CDR1 MNHEY, CDR2 SVGAGI. CDR3 in amino acids: CASSYSVVETQYF. The CDR3, as DNA: TGTGCCAGCAGTTACTCGGTAGTAGAGACCCAGTACTTC.

The chain carries TRBV4-1 and TRBJ2-7, with 10 bases aligning to TRBD2. The CDR3 covers 17 residues. Germline V CDR1 and CDR2: MGHRA, YSYEKL. V shed 0 bases and J 5 bases; nucleotides not matched to a gene: 10. The CDR3 nucleotides are TGCGCCAGCAGCCAAGAGTGGAGCGGGGGGGCGGTAGACGAGCAGTACTTC. This gives the protein CASSQEWSGGAVDEQYF.

The chain has TRBV6-1 and TRBJ2-7; the match to TRBD1 covers 10 bases. This CDR3 has 17 residues. J lost 3 bases, V lost 0 bases, and 8 bases had no gene match. CDR1 and CDR2 from the germline V gene are MNHNS and SASEGT. CDR3 bases: TGTGCCAGCAGTGAAGCGCTTCCGGGGACAGGGGTCTACGAGCAGTACTTC. Residues: CASSEALPGTGVYEQYF.

The J gene is TRBJ1-4, the V gene TRBV12-5; D gene unclear. The germline CDR1 and CDR2 sequences are LGHNT and FRNRAP. There are 16 residues in the CDR3. The V and J ends lost 1 base and 0 bases respectively, with 9 bases between them. DNA of the CDR3: TGTGCTAGTGGTTTGGCCAACTTCACAACTAATGAAAAACTGTTTTTT. As protein: CASGLANFTTNEKLFF.

V is TRBV7-2 and J is TRBJ2-2, with D tentatively TRBD1 (6 bases). Trimming stripped 5 bases from V and 5 bases from J, with 21 bases between. Germline CDR1 is SGHTA and CDR2 is FQGNSA. This CDR3 region has 17 residues. CDR3 sequence (DNA): TGTGCCAGCAGCCCTAGGGGGACCACAGGTGGGACCGGGGAGCTGTTTTTT. This encodes CASSPRGTTGGTGELFF. The full variable domain, rest sourced from reference TRBV7-2 and TRBJ2-2, is GAGVSQSPSNKVTEKGKDVELRCDPISGHTALYWYRQSLGQGLEFLIYFQGNSAPDKSGLPSDRFSAERTGGSVSTLTIQRTQQEDSAVYLCASSPRGTTGGTGELFFGEGSRLTVL.

This clone occurred a few times. Other DNA sequences in the same sample also yield this CDR3. CDR3 in amino acids: CASSLGGTTTDTQYF. CDR3 DNA: TGTGCCAGCAGCTTAGGAGGGACAACCACAGATACGCAGTATTTT. This sequence joins TRBV7-2 and TRBJ2-3; possibly TRBD1 for D (6 bases). Looked up from germline, CDR1 is SGHTA and CDR2 is FQGNSA. The V end was cut by 1 base, the J end by 2 bases, with 10 bases between. This CDR3 contains 15 residues.

This clone was detected a few times. The chain employs TRBV5-1 and TRBJ2-2; tentatively, D is TRBD1 (5 bases). This CDR3 has 15 amino acids. The V end lost 0 bases, the J end lost 6 bases, and 12 bases lay between the germline ends. Germline CDR1 and CDR2: SGHRS and YFSETQ. CDR3 in DNA: TGCGCCAGCAGCTTGGACCCAGGGTCCTCCGGGGAGCTGTTTTTT. This codes for CASSLDPGSSGELFF. Variable domain in full (rest from reference TRBV5-1 and TRBJ2-2): KAGVTQTPRYLIKTRGQQVTLSCSPISGHRSVSWYQQTPGQGLQFLFEYFSETQRNKGNFPGRFSGRQFSNSRSEMNVSTLELGDSALYLCASSLDPGSSGELFFGEGSRLTVL.

This rearrangement joins TRBV7-9 to TRBJ2-7, with a weak D call TRBD1 (6 bases). CDR1 is SEHNR and CDR2 is FQNEAQ in the germline V gene (reference sequence). This CDR3 region has 14 residues. Trimming shortened V by 4 bases and J by 3 bases, and 13 bases separated the two germline ends. CDR3 region: CASSSDTGIYEQYF. In nucleotides, the CDR3 is TGTGCCAGCAGCTCAGACACAGGGATCTACGAGCAGTACTTC.

The chain couples TRBV28 to TRBJ2-3; TRBD2 aligns across 8 bases. With V trimmed by 5 bases and J by 4 bases, 14 bases remained unmatched. This CDR3 is built from 17 residues. Germline V CDR1 and CDR2: MDHEN, SYDVKM. The CDR3: CASSPRLAGDESDTQYF. For the CDR3, the DNA is TGTGCCAGCAGTCCACGCCTAGCGGGCGACGAATCAGATACGCAGTATTTT.

The chain employs TRBV7-3 and TRBJ2-5; TRBD1 matches at 8 bases. This CDR3 is built from 15 residues. V dropped 6 bases and J dropped 3; count of bases not matched to a gene: 9. CDR1 and CDR2 from the germline V gene are SGHTA and FQGTGA. DNA of the CDR3: TGTGCCAGCAGTCCGGGACAGGTGGTCGAAGAGACCCAGTACTTC. Translation: CASSPGQVVEETQYF.